This TCR beta chain was documented in a study of PD-1 blockade in classical Hodgkin lymphoma. The wider study: Nivolumab was administered to patients intravenously at 3 mg/kg every 2 weeks. General study results and limits: TCR diversity rose significantly by C4D1 in CD4+ but not CD8+ cells. Undefined causes, possibly disease activity or prior therapy, underlie the repertoire differences. Exclusion covered patients beginning nivolumab under 1 year post-ASCT.

This clone was seen only once. Its matching antigen is unknown. Stated time point: cycle 4 day 1 (C4D1), after 6 weeks of nivolumab. Patients all relapsed after autologous stem cell transplantation, and there was variation in brentuximab vedotin exposure. By magnetic negative selection, CD4+ T cells were purified from thawed PBMCs. Clones were sequenced by immunoSEQ multiplex PCR, and TCRdb holds only the in-frame ones, with some missing. The data contain about 25,000 clones, 65% to 90% of them seen just once; the ten biggest clones take up 2.5% to 3.5%. Germline V gene data show CDR1 as SGHTA and CDR2 as FQGNSA. After removal of 5 bases from V and 7 bases from J, the junction contained 14 bases not matched to a gene. There are 17 residues in the CDR3.

The chain couples TRBV7-2 to TRBJ2-1; 10 nucleotides line up with TRBD2. The sequence came from a human donor with classical Hodgkin lymphoma. This specimen was CD4+ T cells from blood, taken before the fourth cycle of nivolumab. CDR3 DNA sequence: TGTGCCAGCAGCCCACACAGCGGGGGGGGAAACAGGAATGAGCAGTTCTTC. This codes for CASSPHSGGGNRNEQFF.